Listed below are T cell receptor beta chains from one sample, sequenced in a study of blood T cell repertoires in COVID-19. Clones were read by immunoSEQ multiplex PCR, and TCRdb kept only the in-frame ones, dropping some. Here the sample spans 110,000 or so clones, more than 70% being singletons. The sample consisted of peripheral blood. The source is a woman aged 70 to 79 who had recovered from COVID-19. Both conserved end residues are part of each CDR3. The order of the fields is V gene, J gene, CDR3 protein.

>TRBV11-3|TRBJ2-1
CASSSRTSGGNEQFF
>TRBV9|TRBJ2-2
CASSVVGNTGELFF
>TRBV19|TRBJ1-1
CASSPRQGSNTEAFF
>TRBV2|TRBJ2-7
CASSRDRGYEQYF
>TRBV7-3|TRBJ2-1
CASSSGTSNNEQFF
>TRBV19|TRBJ2-1
CASSKAGYEQFF
>TRBV6-2/TRBV6-3|TRBJ1-3
CASSLRRAGNTIYF
>TRBV24-1|TRBJ1-1
CATSEANTEAFF
>TRBV28|TRBJ2-7
CASSPQRDPYEQYF
>TRBV27|TRBJ2-5
CASSSAWTSLETQYF
>TRBV28|TRBJ1-6
CASSFSMGASSYNSPLHF
>TRBV10-1|TRBJ2-7
CANIHYEQYF
>TRBV10-3|TRBJ2-7
CAISDPAISGSNEQYF
>TRBV5-1|TRBJ2-3
CASSLAGGIRWDTQYF
>TRBV10-3|TRBJ2-7
CAISGGGRYEQYF
>TRBV11-3|TRBJ2-1
CASSFRSDEQFF
>TRBV6-2/TRBV6-3|TRBJ2-4
CASSSPRFYNGQRQKGNIQYF
>TRBV11-2|TRBJ2-3
CASSLTRNLHPDTQYF
>TRBV30|TRBJ1-6
CAWSLGGDRGSPLHF
>TRBV5-1|TRBJ1-4
CASSPQATNEKLFF
>TRBV7-9|TRBJ2-2
CASSPRDGSTGELFF
>TRBV7-3|TRBJ1-1
CASSFGGNTEAFF
>TRBV28|TRBJ1-2
CASSLFQGYYGYTF
>TRBV5-6|TRBJ2-1
CASSRDNEQFF
>TRBV5-1|TRBJ1-2
CASSFTGDNYGYTF
>TRBV3-1/TRBV3-2|TRBJ2-2
CASSQVGGSGELFF
>TRBV29-1|TRBJ2-7
CSVGQNSYEQYF
>TRBV6-7|TRBJ2-7
CASPKRQGWVYEQYF
>TRBV9|TRBJ1-1
CASSRGLNTEAFF
>TRBV6-2/TRBV6-3|TRBJ1-5
CASSYPQEPQHF
>TRBV2|TRBJ2-5
CASSQGSQETQYF
>TRBV11-1|TRBJ1-6
CASSLYVAAGGALHF
>TRBV6-6|TRBJ1-4
CASSPPGWEKLFF
>TRBV29-1|TRBJ1-4
CSVIGTSHEKLFF
>TRBV7-2|TRBJ2-7
CASSSGQAIYEQYF
>TRBV19|TRBJ2-2
CASSDRGGPNTGELFF
>TRBV28|TRBJ1-4
CASHRIRATNEKLFF
>TRBV3-1/TRBV3-2|TRBJ2-7
CASSQGLAVYEQYF
>TRBV27|TRBJ2-5
CASSQDYGQAQGTQYF
>TRBV4-3|TRBJ1-1
CASSPRAEMGPEAFF
>TRBV7-2|TRBJ1-2
CASSGRAQGRGYTF
>TRBV19|TRBJ1-2
CASSMGTETYLNYGYTF
>TRBV5-1|TRBJ2-3
CASSLGSLIPTDTQYF
>TRBV2|TRBJ2-5
CASSRSRKEETQYF
>TRBV6-6|TRBJ2-7
CASSPGTSGPGSYF
>TRBV20-1|TRBJ1-2
CSAHQGEGYTF
>TRBV20-1|TRBJ2-7
CSASSRGGVYEQYF
>TRBV4-3|TRBJ2-1
CASSQASSGRYNEQFF
>TRBV24-1|TRBJ1-1
CATSALLTTPGQRLNTEAFF
>TRBV2|TRBJ2-7
CASRAGGWGEQYF
>TRBV7-2|TRBJ2-1
CASSPLAGGYNEQFF
>TRBV18|TRBJ1-3
CASRGTPGSGNTIYF